These 29 T cell receptor beta chains share one sample of origin, sequenced in a study of blood T cell repertoires in COVID-19. Profiled with immunoSEQ multiplex PCR; TCRdb holds only in-frame clones, not every one. This table holds 250,000 to 350,000 clones, roughly 90% found once. Source material: peripheral blood. These receptors were obtained from a woman between 45 and 60 years old with active or convalescent COVID-19.

The chain uses TRBV7-9 and TRBJ1-5, with D uncertain. Germline lookup yields CDR1 SEHNR and CDR2 FQNEAQ (reference sequence). With 4 bases removed from V and 7 bases from J, the gap between germline ends came to 8 bases. This CDR3 spans 12 amino acids. CDR3 region: CASSWGEQPQHF. As DNA, the CDR3 is TGTGCCAGCAGCTGGGGAGAACAGCCCCAGCATTTT.

The chain combines TRBV15 with TRBJ1-2; a weak D match, TRBD1 (6 bases). Trimming removed 1 base from V and 4 bases from J, with 13 bases in between. Germline V gene sequence: CDR1 LNHNV, CDR2 YYDKDF (reference sequence). This CDR3 has 15 residues. CDR3 loop: CATSRVTGTSYGYTF. The DNA of the CDR3 is TGTGCCACCAGCAGAGTTACCGGGACAAGCTATGGCTACACCTTC.

The chain uses TRBV6-2 or TRBV6-3 and TRBJ1-1; unclear D gene. This CDR3 has 16 amino acids. Trimming took 0 bases from V and 4 from J, leaving 15 bases between them. Germline V gives CDR1 MNHEY, CDR2 SVGEGT. CDR3 coding DNA: TGTGCCAGCAGTTACTCGATCTATGGTTTTGGCACTGAAGCTTTCTTT. Translating gives CASSYSIYGFGTEAFF.

A few counts support this clone. The rearrangement joins TRBV4-3 to TRBJ1-6; D ambiguous. Looked up from germline, CDR1 is LGHNA and CDR2 is YSLEER. V was trimmed by 0 bases and J by 10 bases, leaving 16 bases between them. The CDR3 sequence is 16 residues long. The CDR3 DNA reads TGCGCCAGCAGCCAAGATGTGTCGAGACTGAACTCACCCCTCCACTTT. It specifies CASSQDVSRLNSPLHF.

This clone was detected once. This chain links TRBV6-5 with TRBJ2-2, with TRBD1 as a possible D gene (6 bases). This CDR3 region has 16 residues. Germline V gene data show CDR1 as MNHEY and CDR2 as SVGAGI. Trimming shortened V by 0 bases and J by 4 bases, and 12 bases separated the two germline ends. The CDR3 nucleotides read TGTGCCAGCAGTTACTCGTTTGGACAGCTCACCGGGGAGCTGTTTTTT. It encodes CASSYSFGQLTGELFF.

This rearrangement joins TRBV19 to TRBJ2-1; 7 bases match TRBD2. CDR3 length equals 18 residues. Germline V gene lookup returns CDR1 LNHDA and CDR2 SQIVND (reference sequence). Germline trimming cut 6 bases from V and 0 bases from J; bases unmatched to any gene: 14. CDR3 nucleotide sequence: TGTGCCAGTAGGTCCCTTGGCGGGAGATCGAGCTCCTACAATGAGCAGTTCTTC. It encodes CASRSLGGRSSSYNEQFF.

This sequence joins TRBV18 and TRBJ2-2; 12 positions match TRBD2. V shed 0 bases, J shed 1 base, and the junction held 0 bases outside the gene matches. CDR3 size: 17 residues. Germline CDR1 is KGHSH and CDR2 is LQKENI. The CDR3 sequence: CASSPPTSGGNTGELFF. The CDR3 bases are TGTGCCAGCTCACCACCGACTAGCGGGGGGAACACCGGGGAGCTGTTTTTT.

The chain uses TRBV15 and TRBJ2-1, with 11 positions matching TRBD2. This CDR3 comprises 17 residues. The V segment lost 0 bases and the J segment 4 bases; nucleotides outside the gene matches: 5. Germline loops: CDR1 LNHNV, CDR2 YYDKDF (reference sequence). Written as DNA, the CDR3 is TGTGCCACCAGCAGAGATCGAGGGACTAGCGGTTACAATGAGCAGTTCTTC. It encodes CATSRDRGTSGYNEQFF.

The chain joins TRBV3-1 (or the pseudogene TRBV3-2) to TRBJ2-3; 15 bases line up with TRBD2. This CDR3 is 18 amino acids long. The germline V gene has CDR1 LGHDT and CDR2 YNNKEL (reference sequence). With V trimmed by 4 bases and J by 2 bases, 7 bases remained unmatched. CDR3 protein: CASSPGLAGGDPTDTQYF. As DNA, the CDR3 is TGTGCCAGCAGCCCAGGACTAGCGGGGGGGGACCCCACAGATACGCAGTATTTT.

The chain recombines TRBV15 with TRBJ1-1; D unresolved. CDR3 length equals 17 residues. Germline V gene lookup returns CDR1 LNHNV and CDR2 YYDKDF (reference sequence). Trimming pared 0 bases from V and 4 bases from J, leaving 18 bases between. CDR3 sequence reads: CATSRELNWLGSTEAFF. The CDR3 DNA sequence: TGTGCCACCAGCAGAGAATTGAATTGGTTGGGCAGCACTGAAGCTTTCTTT.

The J gene is TRBJ1-2, the V gene TRBV5-1; TRBD1 agrees at 7 bases. The length of the CDR3 is 14 residues. V shed 4 bases and J 2 bases; nucleotides not matched to a gene: 5. From germline, CDR1 is SGHRS and CDR2 YFSETQ. CDR3 sequence reads: CASSLATGNYGYTF. CDR3 in DNA: TGCGCCAGCAGCCTTGCGACAGGGAACTATGGCTACACCTTC.

The genes are TRBV30 and TRBJ2-6, with D possibly being TRBD2 (6 bases). Germline V gene lookup returns CDR1 GTSNPN and CDR2 SVGIG (reference sequence). The CDR3 covers 18 residues. Trimming took off 2 bases at V and 3 bases at J, with 20 bases between the two ends. CDR3 in amino acids: CAWSPRRGGSGGANVLTF. In nucleotides, the CDR3 is TGTGCCTGGAGTCCTAGGCGGGGAGGTTCTGGTGGGGCCAACGTCCTGACTTTC. Filled out from reference TRBV30 and TRBJ2-6, the complete variable domain reads SQTIHQWPATLVQPVGSPLSLECTVEGTSNPNLYWYRQAAGRGLQLLFYSVGIGQISSEVPQNLSASRPQDRQFILSSKKLLLSDSGFYLCAWSPRRGGSGGANVLTFGAGSRLTVL.

This clone was seen ten or more times. The rearrangement links TRBV7-3 to TRBJ2-1; 7 positions match TRBD1. The CDR3 runs 13 residues. Trimming took 3 bases from V and 7 from J; bases not matched to a gene: 3. In germline, CDR1 is SGHTA, CDR2 FQGTGA. The CDR3 protein is CASSLRGQNEQFF. The CDR3 DNA reads as TGTGCCAGCAGCTTGAGGGGGCAGAATGAGCAGTTCTTC. The variable domain in full, with the rest retrieved from reference TRBV7-3 and TRBJ2-1, is GAGVSQTPSNKVTEKGKYVELRCDPISGHTALYWYRQSLGQGPEFLIYFQGTGAADDSGLPNDRFFAVRPEGSVSTLKIQRTERGDSAVYLCASSLRGQNEQFFGPGTRLTVL.

The J gene is TRBJ2-7, the V gene TRBV15; TRBD1 aligns across 9 bases. This CDR3 has 14 residues. V was clipped by 3 bases and J by 4 bases; unmatched bases: 4. Per the germline V gene, CDR1 is LNHNV and CDR2 is YYDKDF (reference sequence). CDR3 DNA: TGTGCCACCAGCAGGACGGGACAGGGTTACGAGCAGTACTTC. Translating it yields CATSRTGQGYEQYF. Full variable domain (remainder filled in from reference TRBV15 and TRBJ2-7): DAMVIQNPRYQVTQFGKPVTLSCSQTLNHNVMYWYQQKSSQAPKLLFHYYDKDFNNEADTPDNFQSRRPNTSFCFLDIRSPGLGDTAMYLCATSRTGQGYEQYFGPGTRLTVT.

V usage is TRBV9 and J usage is TRBJ1-2; D is perhaps TRBD1 (6 bases). The CDR3 loop spans 16 amino acids. Germline V gene sequence: CDR1 SGDLS, CDR2 YYNGEE. V was cut by 0 bases and J by 8 bases, with 20 bases left in between. The CDR3 here is CASSVAGFGGAGGYTF. In DNA, the CDR3 is TGTGCCAGCAGCGTAGCGGGATTTGGGGGGGCTGGAGGCTACACCTTC.

The chain links TRBV7-2 to TRBJ1-4, with TRBD1 as a possible D gene (6 bases). Germline V gene sequence: CDR1 SGHTA, CDR2 FQGNSA. V lost 1 base, J lost 8 bases, and 23 bases lay in between. This CDR3 is 18 amino acids long. The CDR3 DNA reads TGTGCCAGCAGCTTAGGCGGACAGTCCCGAATATCTAGAGAAAAACTGTTTTTT. Its protein is CASSLGGQSRISREKLFF.

CDR3 DNA: TGCGCCAGCAGCACTAGCGGGGGACACGCTTTCTTT. Its protein product is CASSTSGGHAFF. The chain joins TRBV4-1 to TRBJ1-1; a possible D gene is TRBD1 (6 bases). The germline V gene encodes CDR1 MGHRA and CDR2 YSYEKL. V was pared by 5 bases and J by 11 bases, with 15 bases between. The CDR3 extends over 12 amino acids.

The chain's CDR3 is CAIRSNGNEQFF. The DNA of the CDR3 is TGTGCCATCAGATCAAACGGGAATGAGCAGTTCTTC. V gene TRBV10-3 combines with J gene TRBJ2-1; D gene unclear. The CDR3 covers 12 residues. V was trimmed by 6 bases and J by 7 bases, leaving 10 bases between them. CDR1 and CDR2 from the germline V gene are ENHRY and SYGVKD.

This sequence joins TRBV18 and TRBJ2-7; 7 bases are a match to TRBD2. V trimming: 2 bases; J trimming: 6 bases; junction bases outside the gene matches: 7. Germline CDR1 KGHSH, CDR2 LQKENI. The CDR3 is 14 amino acids. The CDR3 spells CASSPVGRPGEQYF. The CDR3, as DNA: TGTGCCAGCTCACCAGTCGGGAGGCCGGGCGAGCAGTACTTC.

The chain couples TRBV7-2 to TRBJ2-7; 7 bases are shared with TRBD2. The CDR3 contains 14 residues. From germline, CDR1 is SGHTA and CDR2 FQGNSA. V lost 1 base and J lost 1; bases outside the gene matches: 1. CDR3 sequence (DNA): TGTGCCAGCAGCTTAGTAGCGGGTTCCTACGAGCAGTACTTC. Translation gives CASSLVAGSYEQYF.

This sequence joins TRBV4-2 and TRBJ1-2; D remains ambiguous. The CDR3 has 16 amino acids. CDR1 and CDR2 from the germline V gene are LGHNA and YNFKEQ. Trimming took off 0 bases at V and 7 bases at J, with 18 bases between the two ends. The CDR3 DNA reads as TGTGCCAGCAGCCAAGATCCCCAGGTTGGAATACGTGGCTACACCTTC. Translation gives CASSQDPQVGIRGYTF.

This clone was observed a handful of times. The chain joins TRBV28 to TRBJ1-3, with 7 bases lining up with TRBD1. After removal of 8 bases from V and 0 bases from J, the junction contained 1 base not matched to a gene. The length of the CDR3 is 13 residues. Germline assignment: CDR1 MDHEN and CDR2 SYDVKM. This CDR3 is CASWDSSGNTIYF. CDR3 DNA: TGTGCCAGCTGGGACAGCTCTGGAAACACCATATATTTT.

This clone was seen more than once but under ten times. The chain employs TRBV24-1 and TRBJ2-3; D gene uncertain. The ends were cut back, 1 base at V and 3 bases at J, with 13 bases in the middle. The CDR3 is made up of 16 amino acids. CDR1 and CDR2 (germline): KGHDR, SFDVKD. CDR3 DNA sequence: TGTGCCACCAGTGATTTAGACGGGTTAAGAACAGATACGCAGTATTTT. Protein sequence: CATSDLDGLRTDTQYF.

The V call is TRBV7-3, the J call TRBJ2-3; tentative D call: TRBD2 (5 bases). V was pared by 1 base and J by 6 bases, with 8 bases between. The germline V gene has CDR1 SGHTA and CDR2 FQGTGA. This CDR3 contains 13 residues. In DNA form, the CDR3 reads TGTGCCAGCAGCTTAAGTCCGGGGGATACGCAGTATTTT. Translated: CASSLSPGDTQYF.

The chain employs TRBV10-3 and TRBJ2-7; 15 bases fit TRBD2. After removal of 10 bases from V and 0 bases from J, the junction contained 4 bases not matched to a gene. From germline, CDR1 is ENHRY and CDR2 SYGVKD. This CDR3 is built from 15 residues. The CDR3 DNA follows: TGTGCCACCGGGACTAGCGGGGGGCACTCCTACGAGCAGTACTTC. Amino acid sequence: CATGTSGGHSYEQYF.

J is TRBJ1-3 and V is TRBV30; no definite D call. The CDR3 length is 14 residues. V shed 0 bases and J shed 8 bases, with 14 bases lying between them. CDR1 and CDR2 (germline): GTSNPN, SVGIG (reference sequence). The CDR3 coding sequence is TGTGCCTGGAGTGTAGACTATCCCGGAGACACCATATATTTT. Amino acid sequence: CAWSVDYPGDTIYF.

The V call is TRBV7-6, the J call TRBJ2-2, with D tentatively TRBD2 (5 bases). The ends were cut back, 2 bases at V and 1 base at J, with 11 bases in the middle. The CDR3 is made up of 16 amino acids. The V gene's germline CDR1 is SGHVS and CDR2 FNYEAQ. The CDR3 coding sequence is TGTGCCAGCAGCTTAAGCGGCAGGCGGAACACCGGGGAGCTGTTTTTT. Translating gives CASSLSGRRNTGELFF.

V and J are TRBV9 and TRBJ2-5; D is perhaps TRBD2 (6 bases). V was shortened by 0 bases and J by 2 bases, with 11 bases between the two germline ends. The CDR3 totals 15 residues. Germline CDR1 reads SGDLS; CDR2 reads YYNGEE. For the CDR3, the DNA is TGTGCCAGCAGCGTAGGCGAGCGGGCACAAGAGACCCAGTACTTC. It is translated as CASSVGERAQETQYF.

A word on this clone: One end of the junction does not line up with germline, which may come from a read error. The rearrangement uses TRBV7-2 and TRBJ2-1, with 10 bases identical to TRBD2. Germline V CDR1 and CDR2: SGHTA, FQGNSA. This CDR3 has 15 amino acids. Here the CDR3 reads CASRLAGGSYNEQFF. As DNA, the CDR3 is TGTGCCAGCAGGTTAGCGGGAGGTTCCTACAATGAGCAGTTCTTC.